The 9 T cell receptor beta chains below come from one sample, sequenced in a study of blood T cells in healthy people across ages. Through a sample-barcoded 5' primer and a J-beta primer mix, a second PCR was run for roughly 6 to 11 cycles. TCRdb re-called the 5' RACE reads with MiXCR, one entry per CDR3 protein. This sample has roughly 1,000,000 distinct CDR3 sequences; roughly a quarter occur once, and the top ten carry about 0.72%. The data also belong to a second study, concerning T cells of mothers and their children.

The sequencing input was blood. These receptors came from a girl aged 2 to 9 in good health.

This clonotype was seen only a few times. This chain uses TRBV11-2 with TRBJ2-5; 8 nucleotides align to TRBD2. The length of the CDR3 is 15 residues. Looked up from germline, CDR1 is SGHAT and CDR2 is FQNNGV. With V trimmed by 5 bases and J by 2 bases, 7 bases remained unmatched. The chain's CDR3 is CASSIEGLAQETQYF. The CDR3 DNA reads TGTGCCAGCAGCATCGAAGGACTAGCACAAGAGACCCAGTACTTC.

A few counts support this clonotype. The rearrangement links TRBV6-5 to TRBJ2-5, with TRBD2 matching over 7 bases. V lost 6 bases, J lost 5 bases, and 6 bases stayed unmatched. Germline V gives CDR1 MNHEY, CDR2 SVGAGI. The CDR3 is made up of 13 amino acids. In DNA, the CDR3 is TGTGCCAGCAGAAGGTCGCGGGGGGAGACCCAGTACTTC. Its translation is CASRRSRGETQYF.

V is TRBV4-3 and J is TRBJ2-3; no reliable D call. In germline, CDR1 is LGHNA, CDR2 YSLEER. This CDR3 comprises 16 residues. V was shortened by 0 bases and J by 2 bases, with 12 bases between the two germline ends. CDR3 DNA sequence: TGCGCCAGCAGCCAAGATCGAGACACCTCCACAGATACGCAGTATTTT. This translates into CASSQDRDTSTDTQYF.

The CDR3 loop reads CASSYSAYRVSGANVLTF. The CDR3 coding sequence is TGTGCCAGCAGTTACTCGGCGTACAGGGTCTCTGGGGCCAACGTCCTGACTTTC. The genes are TRBV6-5 and TRBJ2-6; D is possibly TRBD1 (6 bases). The V gene lost 0 bases and the J gene lost 0 bases, with 12 bases spanning the gap. The CDR3 runs 18 residues. Germline assignment: CDR1 MNHEY and CDR2 SVGAGI.

This rearrangement joins TRBV5-1 to TRBJ2-6; the D call may be TRBD1 or TRBD2 (5 bases each). Germline V gives CDR1 SGHRS, CDR2 YFSETQ. The CDR3 has 19 amino acids. V lost 4 bases and J 2 bases, leaving 22 bases between the germline ends. The CDR3 sequence: CASSGTGTDTNTGANVLTF. In DNA form, the CDR3 reads TGCGCCAGCAGCGGGACCGGGACGGATACCAACACTGGGGCCAACGTCCTGACTTTC.

The chain recombines TRBV11-2 with TRBJ2-3, with unresolved D. The V and J ends lost 5 bases and 4 bases respectively, with 13 bases between them. The CDR3 runs to 14 residues. Germline V lookup: CDR1 SGHAT, CDR2 FQNNGV. The chain's CDR3 is CASSLVGWSDTQYF. Written as DNA, the CDR3 is TGTGCCAGCAGCCTTGTCGGATGGTCAGATACGCAGTATTTT.

There are a few counts of this clonotype. The rearrangement links TRBV20-1 to TRBJ2-3, with no clear D. Germline-derived CDR1 and CDR2 are DFQATT and SNEGSKA (reference sequence). The V and J ends lost 5 bases and 5 bases respectively, with 14 bases between them. This CDR3 is 13 amino acids long. This CDR3 is CSAEGVRRDTQYF. The DNA for the CDR3 is TGCAGTGCTGAAGGAGTGAGGAGAGATACGCAGTATTTT.

This clonotype was recorded a few times. Its ends do not fully match the called genes, so a read error is possible. This chain uses TRBV29-1 with TRBJ2-1; D remains ambiguous. CDR1 and CDR2 from the germline V gene are SQVTM and ANQGSEA. The CDR3 totals 13 residues. The CDR3 DNA is TGCAGCGTTGACCAGAGCTCCTACAATGAGCGGTTCTTC. Translation gives CSVDQSSYNERFF.

The V and J genes are TRBV29-1 and TRBJ2-3; D may be TRBD2 (6 bases). Germline CDR1 is SQVTM and CDR2 is ANQGSEA. V was shortened by 0 bases and J by 0 bases, with 7 bases between the two germline ends. The CDR3 runs 14 residues. DNA of the CDR3: TGCAGCGTTGAAGAGCGGGGTAGCACAGATACGCAGTATTTT. This translates into CSVEERGSTDTQYF.